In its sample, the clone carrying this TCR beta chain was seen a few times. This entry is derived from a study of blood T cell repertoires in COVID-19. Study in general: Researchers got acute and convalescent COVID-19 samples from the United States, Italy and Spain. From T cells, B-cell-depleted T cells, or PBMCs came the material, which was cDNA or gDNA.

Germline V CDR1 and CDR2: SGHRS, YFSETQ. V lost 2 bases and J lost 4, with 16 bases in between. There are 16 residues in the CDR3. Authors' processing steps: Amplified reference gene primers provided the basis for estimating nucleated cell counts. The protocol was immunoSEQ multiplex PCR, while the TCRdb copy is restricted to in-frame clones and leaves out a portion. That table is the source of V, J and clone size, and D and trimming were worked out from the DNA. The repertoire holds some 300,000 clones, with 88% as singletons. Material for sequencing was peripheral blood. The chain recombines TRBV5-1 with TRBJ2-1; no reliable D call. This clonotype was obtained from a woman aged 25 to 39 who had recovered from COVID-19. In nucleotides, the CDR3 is TGCGCCAGCAGCTTTACGACTGTGGTGTCTTACAATGAGCAGTTCTTC. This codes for CASSFTTVVSYNEQFF.